This entry describes one TCR beta chain. This record belongs to a study of technical replicates of blood from several donors. The repertoire was sequenced with immunoSEQ multiplex PCR; TCRdb's copy has only in-frame clones and lacks some. The sample holds 80,000 to 95,000 clones; about 92% are singletons and the top ten take 0.27%. The source is a human donor in good health. The source material was T cells isolated from PBMCs.

CDR3 sequence: CASSIIHQGNFGYTF. The DNA for the CDR3 is TGTGCCAGCAGCATCATCCACCAGGGAAATTTTGGCTACACCTTC. The J gene is TRBJ1-2, the V gene TRBV11-2; tentative D call: TRBD1 (5 bases). V shed 5 bases and J shed 7 bases, with 20 bases lying between them. CDR3 length: 15 residues. Germline V gene lookup returns CDR1 SGHAT and CDR2 FQNNGV.